Below, 4 T cell receptor beta chains from the same sample are listed, as sequenced in a study of blood T cell repertoires in COVID-19. Sequencing used immunoSEQ multiplex PCR; TCRdb keeps in-frame clones, though not all of them. The sample shows approximately 120,000 clones, 81% of them seen only once. Sequenced material: peripheral blood. All receptors derive from a man aged 25-45 years with COVID-19, enrolled during active disease.

The chain employs TRBV6-5 and TRBJ2-1, with a tentative D call TRBD1 (5 bases). The germline CDR1 and CDR2 sequences are MNHEY and SVGAGI. Deletions cut 0 bases from V and 6 bases from J, with 9 bases between. The CDR3 is made up of 14 amino acids. CDR3: CASSYSLGVNEQFF. CDR3 bases: TGTGCCAGCAGTTACTCGCTAGGGGTCAATGAGCAGTTCTTC.

V gene TRBV28 combines with J gene TRBJ1-2; 8 bases match TRBD1. The CDR3 has 14 residues. The V gene's germline CDR1 is MDHEN and CDR2 SYDVKM. With V trimmed by 3 bases and J by 6 bases, 6 bases remained unmatched. CDR3 nucleotide sequence: TGTGCCAGCAGTTTGGTACAGGGGGTGGATGGCTACACCTTC. Amino acids: CASSLVQGVDGYTF.

The gene calls are TRBV12-3 or TRBV12-4 and TRBJ1-5; D remains unclear. Trimming removed 2 bases from V and 1 base from J, with 3 bases in between. This CDR3 region has 13 residues. CDR3 DNA sequence: TGTGCCAGCAGTTTAACAAGCAATCAGCCCCAGCATTTT. This translates into CASSLTSNQPQHF.

V and J are TRBV6-6 and TRBJ1-5; weak D call: TRBD1 (5 bases). The CDR3 extends over 12 amino acids. The V end lost 5 bases, the J end lost 6 bases, and 8 bases lay between the germline ends. Germline V CDR1 and CDR2: MNHNY, SVGAGI (reference sequence). The CDR3 nucleotides read TGTGCCAGCAGTATCGACAGTCAGCCCCAGCATTTT. It yields the protein CASSIDSQPQHF.